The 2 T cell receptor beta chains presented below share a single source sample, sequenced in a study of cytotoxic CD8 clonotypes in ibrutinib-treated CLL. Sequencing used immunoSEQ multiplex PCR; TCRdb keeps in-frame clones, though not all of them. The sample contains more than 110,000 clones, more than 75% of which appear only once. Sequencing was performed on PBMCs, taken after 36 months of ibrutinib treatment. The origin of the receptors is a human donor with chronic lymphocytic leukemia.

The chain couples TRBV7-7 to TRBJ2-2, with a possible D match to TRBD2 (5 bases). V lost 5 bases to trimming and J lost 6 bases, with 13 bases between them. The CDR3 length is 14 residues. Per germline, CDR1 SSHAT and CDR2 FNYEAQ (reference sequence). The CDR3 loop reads CASSHTSGSGELFF. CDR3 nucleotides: TGTGCCAGCAGCCACACCTCGGGGTCCGGGGAGCTGTTTTTT. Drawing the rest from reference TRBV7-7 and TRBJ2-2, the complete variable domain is GAGVSQSPRYKVTKRGQDVTLRCDPISSHATLYWYQQALGQGPEFLTYFNYEAQPDKSGLPSDRFSAERPEGSISTLTIQRTEQRDSAMYRCASSHTSGSGELFFGEGSRLTVL.

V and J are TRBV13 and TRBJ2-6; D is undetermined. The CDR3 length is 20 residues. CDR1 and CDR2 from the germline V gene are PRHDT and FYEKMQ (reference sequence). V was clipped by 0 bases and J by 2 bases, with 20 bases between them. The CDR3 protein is CASSLGPPGISNTGANVLTF. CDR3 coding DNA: TGTGCCAGCAGCTTAGGGCCCCCCGGTATCTCCAATACTGGGGCCAACGTCCTGACTTTC.